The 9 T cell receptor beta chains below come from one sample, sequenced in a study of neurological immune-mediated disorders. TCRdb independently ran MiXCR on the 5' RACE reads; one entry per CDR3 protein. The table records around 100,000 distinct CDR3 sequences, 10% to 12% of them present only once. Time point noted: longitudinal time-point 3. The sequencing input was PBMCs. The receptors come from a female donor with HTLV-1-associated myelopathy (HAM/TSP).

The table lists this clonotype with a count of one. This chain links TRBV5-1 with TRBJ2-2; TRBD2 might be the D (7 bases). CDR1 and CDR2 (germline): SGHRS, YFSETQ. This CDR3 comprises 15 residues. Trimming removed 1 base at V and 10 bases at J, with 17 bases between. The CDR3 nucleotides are TGCGCCAGCAGCTTGTCGAGGGGGGGCGACTCGGAGCTGTTTTTT. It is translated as CASSLSRGGDSELFF.

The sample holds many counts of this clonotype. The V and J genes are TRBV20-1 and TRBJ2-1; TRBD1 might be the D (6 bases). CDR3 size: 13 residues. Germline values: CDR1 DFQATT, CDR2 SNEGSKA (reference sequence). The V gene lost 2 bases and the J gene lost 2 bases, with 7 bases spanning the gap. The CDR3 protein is CSARKGAYNEQFF. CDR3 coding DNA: TGCAGTGCTAGAAAGGGGGCCTACAATGAGCAGTTCTTC.

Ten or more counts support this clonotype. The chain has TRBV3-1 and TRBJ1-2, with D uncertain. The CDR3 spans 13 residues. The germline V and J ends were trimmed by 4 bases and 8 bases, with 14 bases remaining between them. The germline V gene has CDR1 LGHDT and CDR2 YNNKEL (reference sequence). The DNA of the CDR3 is TGTGCCAGCAGCCGAGCCCGGGGAGAAGGCTACACCTTC. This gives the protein CASSRARGEGYTF. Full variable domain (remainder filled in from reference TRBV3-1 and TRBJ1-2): DTAVSQTPKYLVTQMGNDKSIKCEQNLGHDTMYWYKQDSKKFLKIMFSYNNKELIINETVPNRFSPKSPDKAHLNLHINSLELGDSAVYFCASSRARGEGYTFGSGTRLTVV.

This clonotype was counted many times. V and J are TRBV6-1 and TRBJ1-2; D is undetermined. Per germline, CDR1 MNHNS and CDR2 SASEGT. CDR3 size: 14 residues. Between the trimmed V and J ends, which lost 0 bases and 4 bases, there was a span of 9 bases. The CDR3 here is CASSEAPGTYGYTF. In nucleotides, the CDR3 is TGTGCCAGCAGTGAAGCTCCAGGTACCTATGGCTACACCTTC.

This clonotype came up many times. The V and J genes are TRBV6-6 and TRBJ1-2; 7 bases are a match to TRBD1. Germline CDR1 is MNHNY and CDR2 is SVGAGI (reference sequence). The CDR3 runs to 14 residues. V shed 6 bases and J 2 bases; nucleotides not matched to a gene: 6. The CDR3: CASSPSGGNYGYTF. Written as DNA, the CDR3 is TGTGCCAGCAGCCCTTCAGGGGGGAACTATGGCTACACCTTC.

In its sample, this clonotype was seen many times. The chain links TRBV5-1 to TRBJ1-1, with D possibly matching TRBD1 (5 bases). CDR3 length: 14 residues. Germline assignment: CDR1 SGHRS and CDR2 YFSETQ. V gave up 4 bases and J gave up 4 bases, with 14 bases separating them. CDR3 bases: TGCGCCAGCAGCACGGACCGGGACCTCACTGAAGCTTTCTTT. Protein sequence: CASSTDRDLTEAFF.

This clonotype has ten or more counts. Here the CDR3 DNA reads TGCAGTGCTAGGGACCGGGACCCAGACATTCAGTACTTC. Its translation is CSARDRDPDIQYF. The chain joins TRBV20-1 to TRBJ2-4; D may be TRBD1 or TRBD2 (5 bases each). CDR3 length equals 13 residues. With 3 bases removed from V and 8 bases from J, the gap between germline ends came to 14 bases. The germline gives CDR1 DFQATT, CDR2 SNEGSKA (reference sequence).

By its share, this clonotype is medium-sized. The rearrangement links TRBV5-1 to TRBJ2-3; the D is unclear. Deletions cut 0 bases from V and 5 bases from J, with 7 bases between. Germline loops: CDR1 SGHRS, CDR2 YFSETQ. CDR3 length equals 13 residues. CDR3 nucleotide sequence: TGCGCCAGCAGCTTGGAGGGTATAGATACGCAGTATTTT. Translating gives CASSLEGIDTQYF.

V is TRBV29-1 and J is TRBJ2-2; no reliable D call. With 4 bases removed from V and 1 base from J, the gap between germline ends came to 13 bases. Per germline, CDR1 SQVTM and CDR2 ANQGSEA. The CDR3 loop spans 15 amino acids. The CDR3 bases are TGCAGCGTTGGTGGGGATCCCCTGAACACCGGGGAGCTGTTTTTT. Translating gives CSVGGDPLNTGELFF.